This TCR beta chain was identified in a study of metastatic and nonmetastatic thyroid tumors. There were no patients who had received any treatment before thyroid surgery. TCRdb recomputed clones from the PCR reads via MiXCR. The repertoire includes around 12,000 clones, 35% to 45% of them detected once, and about 16% sits in the top ten. V was clipped by 3 bases and J by 0 bases, with 16 bases between them. Germline CDR1 is SGHRS and CDR2 is YFSETQ. The CDR3 covers 18 residues. This clone was recorded once. Sample: tumor tissue. This chain uses TRBV5-1 with TRBJ2-6, with D possibly being TRBD1 or TRBD2 (5 bases each). The clonotype was recovered from a female donor with papillary thyroid cancer or a benign thyroid nodule (not recorded which). Some clones in this sample may be carry-over from other donors' samples. The CDR3 bases are TGCGCCAGCAGCTCCTCAGACAGAGACTACTCTGGGGCCAACGTCCTGACTTTC. This codes for CASSSSDRDYSGANVLTF.